The 17 T cell receptor beta chains below all came from one sample that was sequenced in a study of cytomegalovirus exposure and HLA in healthy donors. Primers for the PCR totalled 60 Vbeta and 13 Jbeta. Only in-frame clones appear in the TCRdb table, and some are missing; sequencing was by immunoSEQ multiplex PCR. The sample consists of 110,000 to 150,000 clones, just under 85% of them appearing once. The sample was PBMCs. All receptors derive from a woman between 55 and 75 years old in good health and CMV-seropositive.

The CDR3 sequence is CASSQDGKGGAEAFF. CDR3 in DNA: TGCGCCAGCAGCCAAGATGGGAAAGGGGGGGCCGAAGCTTTCTTT. The rearrangement joins TRBV4-1 to TRBJ1-1; perhaps TRBD1 as D (6 bases). V shed 0 bases and J shed 8 bases, with 16 bases lying between them. The germline CDR1 and CDR2 sequences are MGHRA and YSYEKL. The CDR3 is made up of 15 amino acids.

This clone appeared once. This chain connects TRBV29-1 to TRBJ1-2; the D gene is possibly TRBD1 (6 bases). V lost 5 bases, J lost 6 bases, and 10 bases lay in between. The CDR3 is 11 amino acids. Germline CDR1 reads SQVTM; CDR2 reads ANQGSEA. CDR3 residues: CSVLQGNGYTF. DNA of the CDR3: TGCAGCGTTTTACAGGGCAATGGCTACACCTTC.

CDR3 sequence reads: CASTRGMGYTF. The CDR3 DNA reads TGTGCCAGCACCCGGGGGATGGGCTACACCTTC. The chain has TRBV2 and TRBJ1-2, with D possibly TRBD1 on 5 matching bases. V dropped 7 bases and J dropped 8 bases, with 11 bases sitting between them. The length of the CDR3 is 11 residues. Germline V gives CDR1 SNHLY, CDR2 FYNNEI.

This clone was found a few times. The chain recombines TRBV6-1 with TRBJ2-3; 9 bases map to TRBD2. The CDR3 length is 16 residues. The V gene end was trimmed by 0 bases and the J gene end by 6 bases; junction bases not matched to a gene: 7. Germline CDR1 and CDR2: MNHNS and SASEGT. The CDR3 loop is CASSEAMGTSSDTQYF. In nucleotides, the CDR3 is TGTGCCAGCAGTGAAGCGATGGGGACTAGCAGTGATACGCAGTATTTT.

In this sample, this clone turned up once. The rearrangement uses TRBV30 and TRBJ2-1; a possible D gene is TRBD1 (5 bases). Deletions cut 5 bases from V and 10 bases from J, with 18 bases between. There are 13 residues in the CDR3. CDR1 and CDR2 (germline): GTSNPN, SVGIG (reference sequence). CDR3 nucleotides: TGTGCCTGGGGGAAGACTCGCAGGGAAGAGCAGTTCTTC. Its protein product is CAWGKTRREEQFF.

This clone has just one count. The chain carries TRBV7-9 and TRBJ2-5; D is uncertain. The end of the DNA fits TRBJ2-7 better, so the J call may be wrong. The CDR3 spans 13 residues. The germline CDR1 and CDR2 sequences are SEHNR and FQNEAQ (reference sequence). CDR3 sequence (DNA): TGTGCCAGCAGCCCCACCCGAGGCCACGAGCAGTACTTC. Translation gives CASSPTRGHEQYF.

This sequence joins TRBV15 and TRBJ1-1; D remains ambiguous. Germline CDR1 LNHNV, CDR2 YYDKDF (reference sequence). Trimming took 4 bases from V and 0 from J, leaving 9 bases between them. The CDR3 length is 14 residues. CDR3 loop: CATSIKTMNTEAFF. CDR3 bases: TGTGCCACCAGCATCAAGACAATGAACACTGAAGCTTTCTTT.

This clone was picked up a small number of times. This chain links TRBV27 with TRBJ2-7; tentative D call: TRBD2 (6 bases). V lost 2 bases and J 7 bases, leaving 21 bases between the germline ends. This CDR3 has 16 amino acids. Germline CDR1 reads MNHEY; CDR2 reads SMNVEV (reference sequence). The CDR3: CASSLRRAGPPGEQYF. In DNA, the CDR3 is TGTGCCAGCAGTTTAAGGAGGGCGGGACCCCCGGGGGAGCAGTACTTC.

This clone has a single count. In DNA form, the CDR3 reads TGTGCCAGCAGCTTAGATCCAGCGACGGAAAAACTGTTTTTT. Encoded protein: CASSLDPATEKLFF. The chain joins TRBV11-3 to TRBJ1-4; D not resolved. Trimming left V 0 bases short and J 8 bases short, with 10 bases between. The germline CDR1 and CDR2 sequences are SGHNT and YENEEA. The CDR3 runs 14 residues. Using reference TRBV11-3 and TRBJ1-4 for the parts outside the CDR3, the full variable domain is EAGVVQSPRYKIIEKKQPVAFWCNPISGHNTLYWYLQNLGQGPELLIRYENEEAVDDSQLPKDRFSAERLKGVDSTLKIQPAELGDSAVYLCASSLDPATEKLFFGSGTQLSVL.

This clone was picked up a small number of times. CDR3 region: CASSGGGQLYEQYF. Here the CDR3 DNA reads TGTGCCAGCAGTGGGGGGGGTCAACTCTACGAGCAGTACTTC. The V call is TRBV6-5, the J call TRBJ2-7, with 7 positions matching TRBD2. V lost 5 bases, J lost 3 bases, and 7 bases stayed unmatched. The CDR3 contains 14 residues. Germline V lookup: CDR1 MNHEY, CDR2 SVGAGI.

This sequence joins TRBV19 and TRBJ1-4, with 7 bases identical to TRBD1. Germline CDR1 is LNHDA and CDR2 is SQIVND (reference sequence). The V gene end was trimmed by 6 bases and the J gene end by 4 bases; junction bases not matched to a gene: 8. The CDR3 is 15 amino acids. CDR3 in amino acids: CASRGVGTDNEKLFF. Written as DNA, the CDR3 is TGTGCCAGTAGGGGGGTCGGGACAGATAATGAAAAACTGTTTTTT.

This clone occurred once. The J gene is TRBJ2-1, the V gene TRBV19, with D possibly being TRBD1 (6 bases). The CDR3 has 16 amino acids. The V gene lost 9 bases and the J gene lost 1 base, with 19 bases spanning the gap. The germline gives CDR1 LNHDA, CDR2 SQIVND (reference sequence). This CDR3 reads CASSTGRDISYNEQFF. For the CDR3, the DNA is TGTGCCAGCTCTACTGGCCGGGACATATCCTACAATGAGCAGTTCTTC.

This sequence joins TRBV9 and TRBJ1-3; 7 nucleotides match TRBD1. Germline V gene data show CDR1 as SGDLS and CDR2 as YYNGEE. The CDR3 has 16 residues. The trim removed 3 bases at V and 4 bases at J, leaving 10 bases unmatched. In DNA form, the CDR3 reads TGTGCCAGCAGCGACGACAGGGAGTCTGTAGGAAACACCATATATTTT. Residues: CASSDDRESVGNTIYF.

The chain employs TRBV29-1 and TRBJ1-2; D is possibly TRBD1 (5 bases). Germline V gene lookup returns CDR1 SQVTM and CDR2 ANQGSEA. The CDR3 consists of 11 residues. The CDR3 DNA reads as TGCATCTCGTTGGAAGGGGATGGCTACACCTTC. Protein sequence: CISLEGDGYTF.

The chain links TRBV21-1 to TRBJ1-2; whether TRBD1, the table's D call, matches the DNA was not checked. TRBV21-1 corresponds to a pseudogene. This CDR3 has 17 residues. The CDR3 DNA follows: TGTGCCAGCAGCAAAGAGGGGACAGGGGGAAGGTATAAGGGCTACACCTTC. This codes for CASSKEGTGGRYKGYTF.

CDR3 in amino acids: CASSRGQQETQYF. Here the CDR3 DNA reads TGTGCCAGCAGCCGCGGACAGCAAGAGACCCAGTACTTC. V usage is TRBV5-5 and J usage is TRBJ2-5; D perhaps matches TRBD1 (6 bases). This CDR3 has 13 amino acids. Germline assignment: CDR1 SGHKS and CDR2 YYEKEE (reference sequence). The V and J ends lost 4 bases and 2 bases respectively, with 9 bases between them.

V and J are TRBV5-6 and TRBJ2-5; 10 bases align to TRBD1. This CDR3 is 15 amino acids long. Trimming at V came to 4 bases and at J to 2 bases, leaving 5 bases not matched to a gene. Looked up from germline, CDR1 is SGHDT and CDR2 is YYEEEE. The CDR3 nucleotides read TGTGCCAGCAGCCTAGAGGGACAGGGGCAAGAGACCCAGTACTTC. Its translation is CASSLEGQGQETQYF.